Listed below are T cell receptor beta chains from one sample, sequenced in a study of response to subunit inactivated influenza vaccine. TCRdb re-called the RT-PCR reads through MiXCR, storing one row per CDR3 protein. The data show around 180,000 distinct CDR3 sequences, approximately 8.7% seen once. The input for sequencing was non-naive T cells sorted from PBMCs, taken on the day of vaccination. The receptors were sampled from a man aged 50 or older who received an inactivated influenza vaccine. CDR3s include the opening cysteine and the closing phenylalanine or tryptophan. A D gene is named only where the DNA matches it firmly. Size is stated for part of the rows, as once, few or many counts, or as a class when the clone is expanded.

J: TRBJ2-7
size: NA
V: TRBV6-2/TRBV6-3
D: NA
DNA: TGTGCCAGCACCTCTCCGGTTGTTTTATACGAGCAGTACTTC
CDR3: CASTSPVVLYEQYF

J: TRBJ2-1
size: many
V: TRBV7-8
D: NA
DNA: TGTGCCAGCAGCTTAGATGCAGGTCAGGGCTTTGAGCAGTTCTTC
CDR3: CASSLDAGQGFEQFF

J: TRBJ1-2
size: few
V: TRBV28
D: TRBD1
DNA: TGTGCCAGCAGTCTTGGGACAGGGGGCATTGACTATGGCTACACCTTC
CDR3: CASSLGTGGIDYGYTF

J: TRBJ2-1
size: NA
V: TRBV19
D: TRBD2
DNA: TGTGCCAGTTCCGAGGCGGGAGGGCCTAAGTCCAATGAGCAGTTCTTC
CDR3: CASSEAGGPKSNEQFF

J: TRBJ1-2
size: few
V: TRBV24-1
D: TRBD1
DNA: TGTGCCACCAGTGATCCCCGAAACACAGGGACAGGTGGCTACACCTTC
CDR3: CATSDPRNTGTGGYTF

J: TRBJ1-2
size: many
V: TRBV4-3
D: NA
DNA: TGCGCCAGCAGCCAAGATCACAGGGCGCCCCCGATTAACTATGGCTACACCTTC
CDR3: CASSQDHRAPPINYGYTF

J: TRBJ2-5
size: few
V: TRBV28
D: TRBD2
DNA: TGTGCCAGCAGTTATCTCGGACTAGCGGGGCAAGAGACCCAGTACTTC
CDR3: CASSYLGLAGQETQYF

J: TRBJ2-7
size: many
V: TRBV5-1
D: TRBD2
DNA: TGCGCCAGCAGCTTGGTCGGGACTAGCGGATACGAGCAGTACTTC
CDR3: CASSLVGTSGYEQYF

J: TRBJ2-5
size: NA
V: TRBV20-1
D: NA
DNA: TGCAGTGCCAAGGTGGGCGCGGAAGAGACCCAGTACTTC
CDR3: CSAKVGAEETQYF

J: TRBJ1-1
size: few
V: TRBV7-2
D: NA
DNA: TGTGCCAGCAGCCTAAGACAGGTTTCGAGTAACACTGAAGCTTTCTTT
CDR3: CASSLRQVSSNTEAFF

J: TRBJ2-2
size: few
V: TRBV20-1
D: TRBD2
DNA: TGCAGTGCTAGAAGAGGCGGGAGGGCCGGAATTGGCGGGGAGCTGTTTTTT
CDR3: CSARRGGRAGIGGELFF

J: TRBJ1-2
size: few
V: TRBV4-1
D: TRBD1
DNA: TGCGCCAGCAGCCAAGGGGGGGGCCGGGACAGGGAAAAGTATGGCTACACCTTC
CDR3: CASSQGGGRDREKYGYTF

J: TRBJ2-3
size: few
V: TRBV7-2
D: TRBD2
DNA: TGTGCCAGCAGCGCTGCCGGGGGAGCGGGGACTAGGGGTACGCAGTATTTT
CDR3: CASSAAGGAGTRGTQYF

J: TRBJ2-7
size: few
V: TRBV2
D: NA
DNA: TGTGCCAGCAGTTTATTGGAATCCTACGAGCAGTACTTC
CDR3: CASSLLESYEQYF

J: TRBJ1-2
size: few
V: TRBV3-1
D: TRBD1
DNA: TGTGCCAGCAGCCAGGTCCCCCGGGACAGGGGGCTATTCTATGGCTACACCTTC
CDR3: CASSQVPRDRGLFYGYTF

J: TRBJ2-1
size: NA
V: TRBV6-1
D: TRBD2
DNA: TGTGCCAGCAACTCGTTAGCGGGGGGATACAATGAGCAGTTCTTC
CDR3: CASNSLAGGYNEQFF

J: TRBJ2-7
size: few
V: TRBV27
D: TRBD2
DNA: TGTGCCAGCAGTTCAGCGGGAGAGTTCCACGAGCAGTACTTC
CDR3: CASSSAGEFHEQYF

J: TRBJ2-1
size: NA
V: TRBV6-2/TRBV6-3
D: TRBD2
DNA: TGTGCCAGCAACCTAGCGGGGGGGCCAAATGAGCAGTTCTTC
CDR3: CASNLAGGPNEQFF

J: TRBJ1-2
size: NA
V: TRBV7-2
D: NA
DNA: TGTGCCAGCAGCTTTGATAGGCGCTATGGCTACACCTTC
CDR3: CASSFDRRYGYTF

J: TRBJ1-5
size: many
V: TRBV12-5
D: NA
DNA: TGTGCTAGTGGTTTGTTGGACAGTGGAAGCAATCAGCCCCAGCATTTT
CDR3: CASGLLDSGSNQPQHF

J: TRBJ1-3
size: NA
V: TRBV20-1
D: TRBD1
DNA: TGCAGTGCTAGAGATGCGGAGGGGGCTGCGGGAAACACCATATATTTT
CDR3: CSARDAEGAAGNTIYF

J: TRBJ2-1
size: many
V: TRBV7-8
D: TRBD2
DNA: TGTGCCAGCAGCTCTAGCGGGAGAGGCTCCTACAATGAGCAGTTCTTC
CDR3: CASSSSGRGSYNEQFF

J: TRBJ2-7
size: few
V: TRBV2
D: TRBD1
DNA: TGTGCCAGCAGAGATAAACCGGGACAGGGACCCTACGAGCAGTACTTC
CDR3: CASRDKPGQGPYEQYF

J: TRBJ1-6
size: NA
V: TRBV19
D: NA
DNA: TGTGCCAGTAGTACCGCGGGGGGCCGGTCACCCCTCCACTTT
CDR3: CASSTAGGRSPLHF

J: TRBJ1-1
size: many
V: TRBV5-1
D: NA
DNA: TGCGCCAGCAGCTTGGAGGCGTGGGGGATGAACACTGAAGCTTTCTTT
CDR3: CASSLEAWGMNTEAFF

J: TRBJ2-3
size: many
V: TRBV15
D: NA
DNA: TGTGCCACCAGCAGAGAGGGCAGCGTGGGCACAGATACGCAGTATTTT
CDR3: CATSREGSVGTDTQYF

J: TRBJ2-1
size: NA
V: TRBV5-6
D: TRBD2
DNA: TGTGCCAGCAGCTGGGGGAGGGAGCAGCAGTTCTTC
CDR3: CASSWGREQQFF

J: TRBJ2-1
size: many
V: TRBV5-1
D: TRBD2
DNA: TGCGCCAGCAGCCTGATCGGGGGGGCCAGGAATGAGCAGTTCTTC
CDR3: CASSLIGGARNEQFF

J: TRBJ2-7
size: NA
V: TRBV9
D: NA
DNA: TGTGCCAGCAGCGTAGCGCCAGGGGTTGTCCACGAGCAGTACTTC
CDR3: CASSVAPGVVHEQYF

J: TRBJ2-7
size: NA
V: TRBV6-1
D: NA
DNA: TGTGCCAGCAGAAGACAGAGCTCCTACGAGCAGTACTTC
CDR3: CASRRQSSYEQYF

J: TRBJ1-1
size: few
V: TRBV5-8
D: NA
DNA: TGTGCCAGCAGCTTCACGGGGGGGCACACTGAAGCTTTCTTT
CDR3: CASSFTGGHTEAFF

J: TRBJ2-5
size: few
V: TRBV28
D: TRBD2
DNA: TGTGCCAGCACCCCACTAGCGGGGGGGCCTGGGGCGAAGACCCAGTACTTC
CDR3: CASTPLAGGPGAKTQYF

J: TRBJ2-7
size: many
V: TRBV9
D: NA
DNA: TGTGCCAGCAGCGCCGACCTGGGATTGAGCGAGCAGTACTTC
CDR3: CASSADLGLSEQYF

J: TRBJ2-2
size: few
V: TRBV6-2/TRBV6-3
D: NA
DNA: TGTGCCACCCAGGCCTTTGGAGGGGCTCGTGACACCGGGGAGCTGTTTTTT
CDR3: CATQAFGGARDTGELFF

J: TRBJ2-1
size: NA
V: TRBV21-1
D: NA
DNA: TGTGCCAGCAGCTCCGTCGGGGGCGACAATGAGCAGTTCTTC
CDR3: CASSSVGGDNEQFF

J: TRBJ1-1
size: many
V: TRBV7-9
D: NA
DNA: TGTGCCAGCAGCTTGACTCTGAACACTGAAGCTTTCTTT
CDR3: CASSLTLNTEAFF

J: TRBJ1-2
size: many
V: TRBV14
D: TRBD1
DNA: TGTGCCAGCAGCCAAGTAACCTTGGGACAGGGCGGCGGCTACACCTTC
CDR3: CASSQVTLGQGGGYTF

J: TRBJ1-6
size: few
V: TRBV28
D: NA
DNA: TGTGCCAGCACCCCGGACTGGGACTCACCCCTCCACTTT
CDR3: CASTPDWDSPLHF

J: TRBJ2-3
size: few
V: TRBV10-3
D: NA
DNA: TGTGCCACCAACCGGGACACCCGCACAGATACGCAGTATTTT
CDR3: CATNRDTRTDTQYF